These T cell receptor beta chains were read from a single sample in a study of T cell responses to AZD1222 COVID-19 vaccine. Clones were sequenced by immunoSEQ multiplex PCR, and TCRdb holds only the in-frame ones, with some missing. The profile shows 150,000 to 200,000 clones, 75% to 95% of them singletons. This specimen was peripheral blood, taken on day 0 of AZD1222 vaccination. The receptors originated from an adult in good health. Both conserved end residues are part of each CDR3. The order of the fields is D gene, V gene, J gene, clone size, CDR3 DNA, CDR3 protein. The D gene is left open where the match is weak. Rows give clone size only sometimes, using once, few, many, or a class for an expanded clone.

.,TRBV16,TRBJ2-3,few,TGTGCCAGCAGCCCCTCTCTTGATACGCAGTATTTT,CASSPSLDTQYF
.,TRBV3-1/TRBV3-2,TRBJ1-1,once,TGTGCCAGCAGCCAAGAAGTTTCCGGGACAAAGTTT,CASSQEVSGTKF
.,TRBV14,TRBJ1-2,.,TGTGCCAGCAGCCAGGGGATGCGTGGCTACACCTTC,CASSQGMRGYTF
.,TRBV21-1,TRBJ2-7,.,TGTGCCAGCAGCAAAGAAAACAACTACGAGCAGTACTTC,CASSKENNYEQYF
TRBD1,TRBV3-1/TRBV3-2,TRBJ1-2,.,TGTGCCAGCAGCCAAGTTGTTGGGTTGACAGGGCCCAACTATGGCTACACCTTC,CASSQVVGLTGPNYGYTF
.,TRBV20-1,TRBJ2-3,.,TGCAGTGCTAGTATGGGCAGTACGCAGTATTTT,CSASMGSTQYF
.,TRBV4-2,TRBJ1-1,.,TGTGCCAGCAGCCATGTGGGGGAGGACACTGAAGCTTTCTTT,CASSHVGEDTEAFF
TRBD1,TRBV5-6,TRBJ1-2,.,TGTGCCAGCAGCCACGGGGGACAGGGAGACTATGGCTACACCTTC,CASSHGGQGDYGYTF
TRBD1,TRBV30,TRBJ1-5,.,TGTGCCTGGACTGGGACAGGGGGCGCGGGTCCAAATCAGCCCCAGCATTTT,CAWTGTGGAGPNQPQHF
.,TRBV5-6,TRBJ1-2,.,TGTGCCAGCAGCTTCGGGGACGGGGGGCACTATGGCTACACCTTC,CASSFGDGGHYGYTF